This T cell receptor (beta chain) was documented in a study of T cell responses to AZD1222 COVID-19 vaccine. Study-level results: At baseline, seropositivity was found in only 5 to 7 AZD1222 recipients. Spike-specific TCR breadth and depth both grew after two AZD1222 doses. A mostly white British donor set with more females was recruited, and clonal diversity was possibly underestimated.

TCRdb's table, derived via immunoSEQ multiplex PCR, lists solely in-frame clones and lacks some. The table includes nearly 110,000 clones, roughly 91% detected once. Trimming left V 1 base short and J 0 bases short, with 9 bases between. The CDR3 covers 15 residues. The V gene's germline CDR1 is SGHTA and CDR2 FQGNSA. Second-dose groups at about 4 or about 12 weeks were pooled. This clone was counted a single time. What it binds is not known. This receptor was taken from an adult who received the AZD1222 COVID-19 vaccine. The sample in question was peripheral blood, obtained 28 days after the second AZD1222 dose. This rearrangement joins TRBV7-2 to TRBJ1-1, with D hard to call. This CDR3 is CASSLGVGMNTEAFF. CDR3 coding DNA: TGTGCCAGCAGCTTAGGGGTGGGCATGAACACTGAAGCTTTCTTT.